The clone carrying this T cell receptor (beta chain) was detected many times. Time point specified: longitudinal time-point 3. The unsorted libraries originated from 2 million PBMCs kept at -80 C. Using its own MiXCR run on the 5' RACE reads, TCRdb lists one record per CDR3 protein. The sample lists about 53,000 distinct CDR3 sequences, roughly 8.8% occurring once. These data are taken from a study of neurological immune-mediated disorders. The CDR3 has 13 residues. From germline, CDR1 is SQVTM and CDR2 ANQGSEA. Trimming took 5 bases from V and 5 from J; bases not matched to a gene: 6. The genes are TRBV29-1 and TRBJ2-1; 7 bases align to TRBD1. The sample comprised PBMCs. The TCR sequence derives from a woman aged 40 to 50 in good health. CDR3 in amino acids: CSVRQGRNNEQFF. CDR3 bases: TGCAGCGTTCGACAGGGAAGGAACAATGAGCAGTTCTTC.